This T cell receptor (beta chain) was captured by sequencing in a study of blood T cell repertoires in COVID-19. Study information: Sites in the United States, Italy and Spain provided acute and convalescent COVID-19 samples. In each case, the material was cDNA or gDNA derived from T cells, B-cell-depleted T cells, or PBMCs.

Authors' data handling: Estimation of nucleated cell counts relied on the amplification of reference gene primers. Profiling relied on immunoSEQ multiplex PCR, and the TCRdb table lists in-frame clones only, not all of them. V and J calls and clone size follow that table, whereas D and trimming were derived from the DNA. Of about 180,000 clones listed, 82% are singletons. The CDR3 length is 14 residues. Germline values: CDR1 MNHEY, CDR2 SVGEGT. V was cut by 3 bases and J by 5 bases, with 12 bases left in between. This chain links TRBV6-2 or TRBV6-3 with TRBJ2-3; D may be TRBD2 (6 bases). The material sequenced was peripheral blood. This clonotype originated in a woman in her 70s with acute or convalescent COVID-19. CDR3: CASSYTLGGDTQYF. CDR3 bases: TGTGCCAGCAGTTATACCCTCGGGGGAGATACGCAGTATTTT.